The next 8 T cell receptor beta chains were all read from a single sample in a study of blood T cell repertoires in COVID-19. Produced via immunoSEQ multiplex PCR; TCRdb's table is partial and in-frame only. The data contain around 250,000 clones, around 90% of them seen just once; the ten biggest clones take up 3% to 3.5%. Sequencing was carried out using PBMCs or T cells enriched from blood (not recorded which). These receptors all stem from a woman between 35 and 50 years old who had been exposed to COVID-19.

The chain has TRBV2 and TRBJ2-1; D might be TRBD1 (6 bases). CDR1 and CDR2 from the germline V gene are SNHLY and FYNNEI. The CDR3 runs 16 residues. Trimming removed 3 bases from V and 2 bases from J, with 14 bases in between. Here the CDR3 DNA reads TGTGCCAGCAGTGATATTTGGACAGCTACCTACAATGAGCAGTTCTTC. As protein: CASSDIWTATYNEQFF.

The chain is built from TRBV10-3 and TRBJ1-2; no clear D gene. The V and J ends lost 10 bases and 3 bases respectively, with 15 bases between them. The CDR3 runs to 13 residues. Germline V gene lookup returns CDR1 ENHRY and CDR2 SYGVKD. The CDR3 sequence: CATRTENYYGYTF. In nucleotides, the CDR3 is TGTGCCACACGGACTGAAAATTACTATGGCTACACCTTC.

The rearrangement links TRBV27 to TRBJ2-5; a weak D match, TRBD1 (6 bases). The CDR3 contains 12 residues. Germline V lookup: CDR1 MNHEY, CDR2 SMNVEV (reference sequence). V lost 10 bases, J lost 7 bases, and 16 bases lay in between. CDR3 in DNA: TGTGCCACAGGGCCAAGAGGGGGGACCCAGTACTTC. It specifies CATGPRGGTQYF.

This clone was observed a handful of times. The V call is TRBV12-3 or TRBV12-4, the J call TRBJ1-5; the D gene is possibly TRBD1 (5 bases). The CDR3 covers 13 residues. V lost 3 bases, J lost 3 bases, and 6 bases lay in between. The CDR3 loop reads CASSLGPNQPQHF. The CDR3 region has the DNA TGTGCCAGCAGTTTGGGGCCCAATCAGCCCCAGCATTTT.

V and J are TRBV6-5 and TRBJ2-5; D not certain. This CDR3 contains 14 residues. The germline gives CDR1 MNHEY, CDR2 SVGAGI. V dropped 0 bases and J dropped 5 bases, with 10 bases sitting between them. This CDR3 reads CASSYSLTLETQYF. DNA for the CDR3: TGTGCCAGCAGTTACTCTCTAACTCTTGAGACCCAGTACTTC.

The V call is TRBV10-3, the J call TRBJ2-5; no clear D. CDR3 length: 17 amino acids. Germline V gene data show CDR1 as ENHRY and CDR2 as SYGVKD. Trimming removed 0 bases from V and 1 base from J, with 15 bases in between. In DNA form, the CDR3 reads TGTGCCATCAGTGAGTCTCCGGGTAAAAGCTCCCAAGAGACCCAGTACTTC. It encodes CAISESPGKSSQETQYF.

V and J are TRBV7-3 and TRBJ1-4, with D maybe TRBD1 (6 bases). Germline-derived CDR1 and CDR2 are SGHTA and FQGTGA. Trimming pared 3 bases from V and 6 bases from J, leaving 11 bases between. CDR3 length: 14 amino acids. CDR3 coding DNA: TGTGCCAGCAGCTTGGACAGATCAGATGAAAAACTGTTTTTT. This sequence encodes CASSLDRSDEKLFF.

The genes are TRBV19 and TRBJ1-1, with 10 bases identical to TRBD1. Germline CDR1 and CDR2: LNHDA and SQIVND (reference sequence). Trimming removed 3 bases from V and 8 bases from J; junction bases left unmatched: 12. This CDR3 comprises 16 residues. The CDR3 DNA sequence: TGTGCCAGTAGTATGTTAAGGGGACAGGGGAGATCGGAAGCTTTCTTT. It specifies CASSMLRGQGRSEAFF.